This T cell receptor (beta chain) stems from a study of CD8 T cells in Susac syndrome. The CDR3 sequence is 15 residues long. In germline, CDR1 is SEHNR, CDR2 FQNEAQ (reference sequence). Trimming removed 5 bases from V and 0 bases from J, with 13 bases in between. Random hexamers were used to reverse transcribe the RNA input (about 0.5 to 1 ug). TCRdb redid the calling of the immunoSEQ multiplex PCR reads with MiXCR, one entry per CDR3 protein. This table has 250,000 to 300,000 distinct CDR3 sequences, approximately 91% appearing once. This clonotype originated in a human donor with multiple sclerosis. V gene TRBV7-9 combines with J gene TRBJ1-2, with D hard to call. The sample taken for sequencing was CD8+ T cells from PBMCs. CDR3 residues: CASSNSGEANYGYTF. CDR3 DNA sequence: TGTGCCAGCAGCAATAGCGGAGAAGCTAACTATGGCTACACCTTC.